Listed here is a single TCR beta chain. Sequenced by immunoSEQ multiplex PCR; TCRdb stores in-frame clones only, minus some. The sample has 250,000 to 300,000 clones; 75% to 95% are singletons. This CDR3 spans 15 amino acids. From germline, CDR1 is MNHEY and CDR2 SMNVEV (reference sequence). V shed 4 bases, J shed 3 bases, and the junction held 2 bases outside the gene matches. The entry originates in a study of blood T cell repertoires in COVID-19. This receptor was taken from a woman in her twenties or thirties who had recovered from COVID-19. The source material was PBMCs or T cells enriched from blood (not recorded which). This chain connects TRBV27 to TRBJ2-1; 11 bases map to TRBD2. This chain's CDR3 is CASSSTSGGYNEQFF. The CDR3, as DNA: TGTGCCAGCAGTTCTACTAGCGGGGGCTACAATGAGCAGTTCTTC.